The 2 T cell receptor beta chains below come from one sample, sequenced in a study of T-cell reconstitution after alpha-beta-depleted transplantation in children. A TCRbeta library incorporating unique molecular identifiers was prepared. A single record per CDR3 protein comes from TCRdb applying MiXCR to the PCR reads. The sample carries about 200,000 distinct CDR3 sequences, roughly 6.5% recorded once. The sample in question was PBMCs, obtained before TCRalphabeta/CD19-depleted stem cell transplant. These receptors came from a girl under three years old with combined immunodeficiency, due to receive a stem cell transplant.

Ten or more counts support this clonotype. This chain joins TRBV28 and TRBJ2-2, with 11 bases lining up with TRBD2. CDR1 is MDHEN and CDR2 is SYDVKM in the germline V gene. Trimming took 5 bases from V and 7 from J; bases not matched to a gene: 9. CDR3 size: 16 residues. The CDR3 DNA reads TGTGCCAGCAGTAATAGCGGGAGGGCCGCTTACGGGGAGCTGTTTTTT. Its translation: CASSNSGRAAYGELFF.

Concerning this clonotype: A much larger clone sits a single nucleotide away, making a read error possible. CDR3 loop: CASSLSVGRISGAYVLTF. CDR3 DNA: TGTGCCAGCAGTTTATCGGTAGGACGGATCTCTGGGGCCTACGTCCTGACTTTC. The chain carries TRBV27 and TRBJ2-6, with a weak D call TRBD1 (5 bases). The length of the CDR3 is 18 residues. Germline CDR1 MNHEY, CDR2 SMNVEV (reference sequence).